Below, one T cell receptor (beta chain) is given with its context. TCRdb reprocessed the 5' RACE reads and reports one entry per CDR3 protein, with no DNA. The sample includes about 150,000 distinct CDR3 sequences. These data belong to a study of monozygotic twins with inflammatory bowel disease. Germline CDR1 SGHAT, CDR2 FQNNGV. The CDR3 is 13 residues long. The TCR was taken from a human donor with ulcerative colitis or Crohn's disease, or a healthy co-twin of an affected twin (not recorded which). This chain uses TRBV11-2 with TRBJ1-2. Input material: blood. The CDR3 loop reads CASSLQFIGGYTF.